This TCR beta chain stems from a study of blood T cell repertoires in COVID-19. Looking at the study overall: The United States, Italy and Spain supplied acute and convalescent COVID-19 samples. Sources were T cells, B-cell-depleted T cells, or PBMCs; the material itself was cDNA or gDNA.

Original processing methods: Reference gene primer amplification in the assay estimated nucleated cell counts. Clones were read by immunoSEQ multiplex PCR, and TCRdb kept only the in-frame ones, dropping some. V, J and clone size reflect that table, while D and trimming were determined from the DNA. Counted here are approximately 200,000 clones, around 77% occurring once; the ten biggest clones make up 15% to 20%. Unmatched junction bases numbered 3, after V lost 1 base and J lost 2 bases. CDR1 is LNHDA and CDR2 is SQIVND in the germline V gene (reference sequence). The CDR3 is made up of 16 amino acids.

The sequence derives from a man aged 60-69 years with active or convalescent COVID-19. The sequenced sample consisted of peripheral blood. V usage is TRBV19 and J usage is TRBJ2-3; 10 bases line up with TRBD2. CDR3 bases: TGTGCCAGTAGTATAGCTAGCGGGAGTGCCACAGATACGCAGTATTTT. This translates into CASSIASGSATDTQYF.